What follows describes a single T cell receptor (beta chain). Evenly divided among several immunoSEQ plates was the genomic DNA of each subset. In the authors' methods: ImmunoSEQ sequences covered only the junction and lacked quality scores; filtering therefore differed. Assay: immunoSEQ multiplex PCR; the TCRdb copy retains only in-frame clones and omits some. The DNA was the basis for D and trimming; V, J and clone size are from that table. Found here are 550,000 to 600,000 clones, around 78% of them singletons; the top ten hold around 11%. This record comes from a study of shared clonotypes between healthy human individuals. The clonotype originates from a woman aged 40 to 50 in good health. Some clones in this sample may be carry-over from other donors' samples. The sequenced sample consisted of PBMCs.

CDR3 sequence (DNA): TGTGCCACCAGCAGAGTGGGGGCGGAATCCGCGAAACTGTTTTTT. Its translation is CATSRVGAESAKLFF. J is TRBJ1-4 and V is TRBV15; perhaps TRBD1 as D (6 bases). CDR3 length equals 15 residues. Germline V gene data show CDR1 as LNHNV and CDR2 as YYDKDF (reference sequence). Trimming took off 1 base at V and 11 bases at J, with 17 bases between the two ends. The full variable domain, with the rest looked up from reference TRBV15 and TRBJ1-4, is DAMVIQNPRYQVTQFGKPVTLSCSQTLNHNVMYWYQQKSSQAPKLLFHYYDKDFNNEADTPDNFQSRRPNTSFCFLDIRSPGLGDTAMYLCATSRVGAESAKLFFGSGTQLSVL.